Below, one T cell receptor (beta chain) is given with its context. This clone came up a few times. Its target antigen remains unknown. Within one base of it there is no much larger clone, and no base qualities were kept. The cohort comprised hundreds of healthy bone marrow donors. At the time of sampling, every cohort member was nominally healthy, though immune exposures that went unrecorded were likely present. The donor was CMV seronegative and belonged to the group of around 400 seronegative cohort members. A peripheral blood sample was collected from each donor, and TCR beta sequencing was performed on peripheral blood mononuclear cells. The Qiagen DNeasy Blood Extraction Kit was used to extract genomic DNA from the blood cell samples. Library method: the immunoSEQ multiplex PCR assay. A mixture of 60 forward primers for TCR Vbeta segments and 13 reverse primers for TCR Jbeta segments was used in the multiplex PCR. The CDR3 region of rearranged TCR beta genes was amplified from genomic DNA with a multiplex PCR assay. On the Illumina HiSeq System, the amplified TCR beta libraries were sequenced as 87-base-pair reads. The authors' analysis ran thus. A later analysis tallied around 82 million unique TCR beta chains across the 666 repertoires, and around 10 million of those chains were shared by two or more donors. To remove PCR and sequencing errors, raw reads were error-corrected and collapsed into unique sequences using a nearest-neighbor algorithm that merged closely related sequences. CDR3 sequences were aligned to IMGT reference sequences to assign V, D and J gene segments. For a sequence to be retained, a match of at least six nucleotides was required to both a V gene segment and a J gene segment. Rearrangements were called productive when the CDR3 lacked stop codons and stayed in frame with V and J; all others were non-productive. Following IMGT convention, CDR3 was defined as the stretch from the second conserved V-encoded cysteine up to the conserved J-encoded phenylalanine. The earlier analysis of about 570 of the donors excluded any sequence lacking an unambiguous match to a single V gene segment. An earlier analysis of fewer than 650 of the donors classified V segments as functional when productive rearrangements were above 56.7% and as segregating when the standard deviation between donors was above 5%. A statistical classification framework was developed to diagnose cytomegalovirus status using the catalog of TCR beta chain sequences. In a later analysis, V and J genes were assigned by comparing TCR nucleotide sequences against IMGT/GENE-DB human TR gene sequences. In a later analysis, CDR3 sequences and most-parsimonious VDJ recombination scenarios were assigned using the TCRdist pipeline. In a later analysis, each TCR beta chain was defined by its CDR3 amino acid sequence together with its V-gene family, and reads without a unique V-gene family were excluded. A later analysis removed several hundred highly shared, low-generation-probability nucleotide sequences to deal with suspected cross-contamination and a sequencing artifact. A later analysis calculated a clonal expansion index for each public chain from normalized within-repertoire ranks of inferred template counts. A later analysis computed generation probabilities with a VDJ recombination model fitted to out-of-frame rearrangements, and checked the results against IGoR. In a later analysis, hypergeometric tests were used to score TCR-TCR, TCR-HLA and TCR-CMV co-occurrence, with a repertoire-size bias correction applied to TCR pairs. A later analysis estimated false discovery rates by permuting HLA or CMV assignments 20 times. In a later analysis, co-occurring TCRs were grouped using DBSCAN, and TCRdist sequence similarity was added for clustering within HLA-allele-positive subsets. Co-occurrence clustering excluded repertoires with fewer than 30,000 or more than 120,000 public chains, plus five with anomalous nucleotide sharing. The immuneACCESS repertoire file appears here via TCRdb, limited to in-frame rearrangements. These files lack a portion of the clones; in checked studies, under half of the deficit traces to unresolved V genes, and the cause of the others is not known. That table is the source of V, J and clone size, and D and trimming were worked out from the DNA. This sample gives about 190,000 clones in total; around 85% of them show up just once. The ten largest clones take up 3% to 4% of the sample.

The entry originates in a study of cytomegalovirus exposure and HLA in healthy donors (dated by TCRdb to the late 2010s). As for the study more broadly: An earlier analysis of some 600 of the donors reported about 280 Gb of sequence data and 117 million unique TCR beta sequences obtained from roughly 180 million T cells. Approximately 300 gigabases of sequencing data and some 85 million unique TCR sequences were included in an early release covering 500 to 750 HLA-typed donors. Rather than using new phenotypic data, the later analysis identified candidate immune exposures from TCR beta sequences and from how often those sequences occurred across donors. To predict cytomegalovirus infection status, the study combined high-throughput TCR immunosequencing, statistical association of individual TCRs with disease status, and machine learning. The study aimed to test whether cataloging public T cell receptors could reveal signatures of past pathogen exposure. A separate validation cohort of over 95 different subjects was used in addition to the 666-subject first cohort. Alongside the repertoire data, information on donor age, sex, ethnicity and CMV serostatus was compiled. Four or five DR-DQ haplotypes were handled as single units for association and clustering because linkage in the cohort was strong. All discovery cohort repertoires had been generated using a single sequencing platform. The number of donors typed differed by locus, with roughly 629-640 for A, B, C, DRB1 and DQB1, approximately 500 for DQA1, 600 to 610 for DPA1, and 400 to 490 for DPB1. Of the roughly 410 genotyped donors, 75% to 85% were placed in the genetic ancestry cluster associated with self-reported Caucasian donors. Among some 400 genotyped donors of the cohort, an average of approximately 240,000 unique TCR beta nucleotide sequences were sequenced per donor, roughly 20% of them non-productive. The study profiled the T cell repertoires of under 850 subjects by immunosequencing and related them to cytomegalovirus serostatus. Both class I and class II loci were covered by HLA typing, at four-digit resolution. A later genetic analysis took genome-wide SNP genotypes for 398 of the 666 donors and used that subset as a discovery cohort. In a later analysis, previously published TCR beta repertoires from about 640 donors were re-analyzed and high-resolution HLA genotyping was added so that TCR occurrence patterns could be studied. An earlier analysis of roughly 600 of the donors used high-throughput TCR beta sequencing to judge whether each TCR beta V gene segment behaved as functional or pseudogenic.

The germline V gene encodes CDR1 MNHEY and CDR2 SMNVEV (reference sequence). The CDR3 runs 17 residues from the cysteine to the phenylalanine. Left in the record is the CDR3 DNA by itself, 51 bases read in frame from the first base. From V the trimming removes 2 bases and from J it removes 2 bases, while the gene matches leave 8 bases of the junction unaccounted for. The paper's findings and limits, for the study overall: An earlier analysis of approximately 570 of the donors showed that most TCR beta V segments appeared in productive rearrangements either about 87% or about 30% of the time, which broadly matched IMGT annotations. A total of around 150 TCR beta chains were listed by the study as associated with cytomegalovirus. A further reported finding was that TCR beta sequences accurately predicted the HLA-A and HLA-B alleles for most subjects in the first cohort. Compared with the roughly 670-donor mean, donors in an Asian-associated ancestry cluster had fewer N-insertions in productive TCRs, according to a later genetic analysis. The classifier was reported to diagnose cytomegalovirus status with high specificity and sensitivity in both the original cohort and the validation cohort. A later analysis reported that several top co-occurrence clusters appeared linked to parvovirus B19, influenza, CMV and Epstein-Barr virus. According to a later analysis, most CMV-associated TCR beta chains appeared to be HLA-restricted, and the HLA associations seemed to be driven largely by CMV exposure. According to a later analysis, TCR association rates differed among HLA loci, with DRB1 alleles showing the most associated TCRs and HLA-C alleles showing the fewest. Because the 87-base-pair reads could not distinguish some IMGT-functional V segments, including TRBV6-2 and TRBV6-3, those segments were excluded. The earlier analysis of approximately 560 of the donors excluded about 16 rarely observed V segments, including chromosome 9 orphons, because counts were too low. A later analysis found that HLA-associated TCR beta chains were more clonally expanded and had lower generation probabilities than equally common non-associated chains. HLA typing was unavailable for some donors at each locus, so association tests used only the typed subset. An association between a missense DCLRE1C variant and V-gene and J-gene trimming of TCR beta chains was found in a later genetic analysis and replicated in an independent cohort. When HLA alleles, especially DR and DQ, strongly co-occurred, TCR associations were difficult to assign to individual alleles. This cohort had only TCR beta chains sequenced, and the lack of alpha or paired-chain data limited which features could be detected. Correlated functional status among segregating V segments might be attributable to linkage disequilibrium, but an unknown experimental factor could not be ruled out. In vitro tests confirmed that a few of the cytomegalovirus-associated TCR beta chains recognize cytomegalovirus antigens. Most TCR sequences were seen in very few donors, while some public TCRs were found in many individuals. In a later analysis, some 17,000 TCR beta sequences were associated with specific HLA alleles at a false discovery rate of 0.05. The authors suggested that the approach could potentially be generalized to other disease states and immunological phenotypes. The sequencing pipeline was judged likely to have produced a cluster of highly shared sequence variants as a technical artifact. Presence/absence analyses assumed roughly uniform sequencing depth across donors, an assumption that may not hold. CMV serostatus was the only immune exposure information available for the cohort.

The receptor's source is a man in his forties or fifties in good health and CMV-seronegative. Sequencing used PBMCs. The receptor chain draws on TRBV27 and TRBJ2-7, with 11 central nucleotides matching TRBD2. The nucleotide sequence is TGTGCCAGCAGTTTAGGTTTAGCGGGGGGGAATGCCTACGAGCAGTACTTC. This yields the protein CASSLGLAGGNAYEQYF.